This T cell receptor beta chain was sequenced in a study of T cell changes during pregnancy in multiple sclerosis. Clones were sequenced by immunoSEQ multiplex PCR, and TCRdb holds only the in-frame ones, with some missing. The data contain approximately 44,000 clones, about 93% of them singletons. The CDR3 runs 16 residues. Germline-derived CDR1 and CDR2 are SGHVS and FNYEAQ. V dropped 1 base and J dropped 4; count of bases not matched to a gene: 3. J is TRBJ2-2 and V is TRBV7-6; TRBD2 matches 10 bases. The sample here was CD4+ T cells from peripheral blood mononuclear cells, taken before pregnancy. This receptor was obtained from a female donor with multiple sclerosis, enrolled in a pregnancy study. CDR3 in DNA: TGTGCCAGCAGCTTAGGTGGACTAGCGGTCACCGGGGAGCTGTTTTTT. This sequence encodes CASSLGGLAVTGELFF.